Following are 15 T cell receptor beta chains from one sample sequenced in a study of T cells after yellow fever vaccination. One entry per CDR3 protein, called by TCRdb with MiXCR from the 5' RACE reads. The sample yields 300,000 to 350,000 distinct CDR3 sequences, about 4% seen once. Sequences were derived from PBMCs, sampled 5 days after the yellow fever booster vaccination. All receptors come from a man aged 18 to 29 who received the YFV17D yellow fever vaccine.

The gene calls are TRBV7-3 and TRBJ2-1; D gene unclear. CDR1 and CDR2 (germline): SGHTA, FQGTGA. This CDR3 spans 14 amino acids. V lost 0 bases, J lost 11 bases, and 14 bases lay in between. The CDR3 here is CASSLTRIKQKQFF. DNA for the CDR3: TGTGCCAGCAGCTTAACTAGAATCAAACAGAAGCAGTTCTTC. Complete variable domain (other parts from reference TRBV7-3 and TRBJ2-1): GAGVSQTPSNKVTEKGKYVELRCDPISGHTALYWYRQSLGQGPEFLIYFQGTGAADDSGLPNDRFFAVRPEGSVSTLKIQRTERGDSAVYLCASSLTRIKQKQFFGPGTRLTVL.

This clonotype appeared many times. The chain joins TRBV5-1 to TRBJ2-3; possibly TRBD1 or TRBD2 for D (6 bases each). There are 14 residues in the CDR3. Germline V gene sequence: CDR1 SGHRS, CDR2 YFSETQ. Trimming pared 2 bases from V and 0 bases from J, leaving 7 bases between. In DNA, the CDR3 is TGCGCCAGCAGCTTCGGGGGCAGCACAGATACGCAGTATTTT. It is translated as CASSFGGSTDTQYF.

Only a few counts were recorded for this clonotype. The rearrangement uses TRBV25-1 and TRBJ1-3; 9 bases agree with TRBD1. Germline CDR1 is MGHDK and CDR2 is SYGVNS. This CDR3 is 17 amino acids long. The V and J ends lost 0 bases and 0 bases, in that order; junction bases with no gene match: 3. In DNA form, the CDR3 reads TGTGCCAGCAGTGAATATCCGGACAGGGGCTCTGGAAACACCATATATTTT. This translates into CASSEYPDRGSGNTIYF.

This clonotype was counted a few times. The rearrangement links TRBV30 to TRBJ1-1; D is undetermined. From germline, CDR1 is GTSNPN and CDR2 SVGIG (reference sequence). The CDR3 sequence is 13 residues long. With 4 bases removed from V and 0 bases from J, the gap between germline ends came to 9 bases. The CDR3, as DNA: TGTGCCTGGAACTGGGTTGTGAACACTGAAGCTTTCTTT. It specifies CAWNWVVNTEAFF.

The sample holds many counts of this clonotype. V usage is TRBV20-1 and J usage is TRBJ1-1, with D unclear. The CDR3 length is 14 residues. The germline V and J ends were trimmed by 2 bases and 3 bases, with 13 bases remaining between them. Germline values: CDR1 DFQATT, CDR2 SNEGSKA (reference sequence). This chain's CDR3 is CSARKGDGHTEAFF. CDR3 nucleotides: TGCAGTGCTAGAAAGGGAGACGGGCACACTGAAGCTTTCTTT.

In this sample, this clonotype turned up a few times. This chain's CDR3 is CASSLTGQPGNTQYF. The DNA for the CDR3 is TGCGCCAGCAGCCTGACAGGACAGCCCGGGAATACGCAGTATTTT. The V gene is TRBV5-1, the J gene TRBJ2-3, with a possible D match to TRBD1 (6 bases). The CDR3 totals 15 residues. V shed 4 bases and J shed 7 bases, with 19 bases lying between them. CDR1 SGHRS and CDR2 YFSETQ come from the germline V gene.

The V call is TRBV14, the J call TRBJ2-1; D is possibly TRBD1 (6 bases). Trimming removed 5 bases at V and 2 bases at J, with 16 bases between. CDR3 size: 16 residues. Germline CDR1 and CDR2: SGHDN and FVKESK. The CDR3 DNA follows: TGTGCCAGCAGCTCGAACCCCGGGACAACCTACAATGAGCAGTTCTTC. This encodes CASSSNPGTTYNEQFF.

At least ten counts were recorded for this clonotype. The chain carries TRBV29-1 and TRBJ2-7, with 7 bases that match TRBD1. Looked up from germline, CDR1 is SQVTM and CDR2 is ANQGSEA. V trimming: 7 bases; J trimming: 0 bases; junction bases outside the gene matches: 9. The length of the CDR3 is 14 residues. The CDR3, as DNA: TGCAGCGCTACGGGACAGTTGAGCTCCTACGAGCAGTACTTC. Translated, it gives CSATGQLSSYEQYF.

V usage is TRBV7-9 and J usage is TRBJ2-7; perhaps TRBD1 as D (5 bases). Between the trimmed V and J ends, which lost 5 bases and 2 bases, there was a span of 7 bases. Per the germline V gene, CDR1 is SEHNR and CDR2 is FQNEAQ (reference sequence). CDR3 length: 12 residues. CDR3 coding DNA: TGTGCCAGCAGCGACAGTACCTACGAGCAGTACGTC. Encoded protein: CASSDSTYEQYV.

This clonotype was seen many times. This chain connects TRBV7-9 to TRBJ2-1; 7 bases map to TRBD2. Germline CDR1 and CDR2: SEHNR and FQNEAQ (reference sequence). The CDR3 is 13 residues long. Trimming took 6 bases from V and 16 from J; bases not matched to a gene: 15. Written as DNA, the CDR3 is TGTGCCAGCAGACCTAGCGGCGCGGCCCTGTCATTCTTC. It encodes CASRPSGAALSFF.

This clonotype has at least ten counts. The chain employs TRBV5-1 and TRBJ2-3; D call uncertain. This CDR3 is 16 amino acids long. Germline V gives CDR1 SGHRS, CDR2 YFSETQ. Trimming stripped 4 bases from V and 4 bases from J, with 19 bases between. The DNA for the CDR3 is TGCGCCAGCAGCCGCTATGGAGAGTTGATCGCAGATACGCAGTATTTT. This sequence encodes CASSRYGELIADTQYF.

This clonotype was detected only a few times. This chain uses TRBV7-9 with TRBJ2-6, with unresolved D. Germline V gives CDR1 SEHNR, CDR2 FQNEAQ (reference sequence). The length of the CDR3 is 11 residues. V lost 8 bases to trimming and J lost 4 bases, with 3 bases between them. CDR3 protein: CASSGANVLTF. In nucleotides, the CDR3 is TGTGCCAGCTCAGGGGCCAACGTCCTGACTTTC.

This clonotype was observed a few times. This chain links TRBV5-6 with TRBJ2-1; D is perhaps TRBD2 (6 bases). The germline V and J ends were trimmed by 1 base and 9 bases, with 11 bases remaining between them. Germline V gives CDR1 SGHDT, CDR2 YYEEEE. The CDR3 length is 13 residues. This CDR3 reads CASSLFFGGEQFF. CDR3 coding DNA: TGTGCCAGCAGCTTGTTTTTCGGGGGTGAGCAGTTCTTC.

CDR3 nucleotide sequence: TGTGCCAGCAGCTTAGCCTCAGGGGTTTACGAGCAGTACTTC. Translating gives CASSLASGVYEQYF. J is TRBJ2-7 and V is TRBV11-2; a possible D gene is TRBD1 (6 bases). The CDR3 consists of 14 residues. V was trimmed by 1 base and J by 4 bases, leaving 11 bases between them. Per germline, CDR1 SGHAT and CDR2 FQNNGV.

The chain recombines TRBV10-1 with TRBJ2-3; no firm D call. In germline, CDR1 is WNHNN, CDR2 SYGVQD (reference sequence). V gave up 4 bases and J gave up 6 bases, with 14 bases separating them. The length of the CDR3 is 14 residues. CDR3 loop: CASSVRSGEDTQYF. CDR3 nucleotides: TGCGCCAGCAGTGTTAGGTCAGGAGAGGATACGCAGTATTTT.